The entry that follows covers one T cell receptor beta chain sequence. These data originate in a study of blood T cell repertoires in COVID-19. TCRdb's table, derived via immunoSEQ multiplex PCR, lists solely in-frame clones and lacks some. The profile shows hundreds of thousands of clones, around 84% of them singletons. Germline-derived CDR1 and CDR2 are SGDLS and YYNGEE. V lost 2 bases, J lost 3 bases, and 7 bases stayed unmatched. CDR3 size: 16 residues. V gene TRBV9 combines with J gene TRBJ2-2, with 7 bases matching TRBD2. Material: peripheral blood. This clonotype was sampled from a middle-aged man with acute or convalescent COVID-19. CDR3 loop: CASSVRGDQDTGELFF. As DNA, the CDR3 is TGTGCCAGCAGCGTCCGGGGGGATCAAGACACCGGGGAGCTGTTTTTT.